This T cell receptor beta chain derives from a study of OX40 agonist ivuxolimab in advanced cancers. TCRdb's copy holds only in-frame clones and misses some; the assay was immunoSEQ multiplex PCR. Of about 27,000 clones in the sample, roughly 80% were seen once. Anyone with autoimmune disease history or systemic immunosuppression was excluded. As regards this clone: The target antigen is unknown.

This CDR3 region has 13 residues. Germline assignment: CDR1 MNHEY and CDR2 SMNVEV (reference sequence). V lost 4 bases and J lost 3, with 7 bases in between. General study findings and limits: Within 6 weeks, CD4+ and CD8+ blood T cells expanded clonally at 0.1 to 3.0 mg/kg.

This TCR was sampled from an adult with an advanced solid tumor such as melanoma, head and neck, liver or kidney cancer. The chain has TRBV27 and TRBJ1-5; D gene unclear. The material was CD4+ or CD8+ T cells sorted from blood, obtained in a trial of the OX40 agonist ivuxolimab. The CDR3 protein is CASSYGNNQPQHF. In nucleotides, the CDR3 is TGTGCCAGCAGTTACGGAAACAATCAGCCCCAGCATTTT.